A single sample gave rise to the 17 T cell receptor beta chains below, sequenced in a study of T cell changes during pregnancy in multiple sclerosis. TCRdb keeps only in-frame clones here, not all; method: immunoSEQ multiplex PCR. This sample has approximately 97,000 clones, with 91% found just once. The starting material was peripheral blood, obtained after pregnancy. All receptors derive from a female donor in good health, enrolled as a control in a pregnancy study.

The CDR3 is CAWFPPTSGGETDTQYF. CDR3 sequence (DNA): TGTGCCTGGTTTCCCCCCACTAGCGGGGGGGAAACAGATACGCAGTATTTT. This chain joins TRBV30 and TRBJ2-3, with 13 bases that match TRBD2. This CDR3 has 17 amino acids. Per the germline V gene, CDR1 is GTSNPN and CDR2 is SVGIG (reference sequence). With 5 bases clipped from V and 3 bases from J, the junction kept 11 bases outside the gene matches. The full variable domain, in which reference TRBV30 and TRBJ2-3 provide the parts outside the CDR3, is SQTIHQWPATLVQPVGSPLSLECTVEGTSNPNLYWYRQAAGRGLQLLFYSVGIGQISSEVPQNLSASRPQDRQFILSSKKLLLSDSGFYLCAWFPPTSGGETDTQYFGPGTRLTVL.

There are many counts of this clone. The V gene is TRBV29-1, the J gene TRBJ1-1; tentatively, D is TRBD1 (6 bases). The CDR3 totals 11 residues. Germline V gene data show CDR1 as SQVTM and CDR2 as ANQGSEA. V was pared by 5 bases and J by 11 bases, with 15 bases between. Written as DNA, the CDR3 is TGCAGCGTTTGGACAGTTTTTCGGGCTTTCTTT. Protein product: CSVWTVFRAFF.

The chain carries TRBV27 and TRBJ2-2; 8 bases fit TRBD2. Germline values: CDR1 MNHEY, CDR2 SMNVEV (reference sequence). The CDR3 runs 17 residues. V lost 3 bases to trimming and J lost 0 bases; unmatched junction nucleotides: 6. The CDR3 coding sequence is TGTGCCAGCAGTTTTGGGCTAGCGGGCGCGAACACCGGGGAGCTGTTTTTT. Its protein is CASSFGLAGANTGELFF.

V gene TRBV28 combines with J gene TRBJ1-1; perhaps TRBD1 as D (5 bases). Germline assignment: CDR1 MDHEN and CDR2 SYDVKM. V was cut by 2 bases and J by 9 bases, with 7 bases left in between. The CDR3 totals 11 residues. CDR3 nucleotides: TGTGCCAGCAGTTTAGGGGGGAAAGCTTTCTTT. Protein: CASSLGGKAFF.

The CDR3 spells CASSPTNRNEKLFF. In DNA, the CDR3 is TGTGCCAGCAGCCCTACTAACCGGAATGAAAAACTGTTTTTT. This chain joins TRBV7-8 and TRBJ1-4, with D hard to call. CDR3 length equals 14 residues. The V end lost 5 bases, the J end lost 5 bases, and 12 bases lay between the germline ends. CDR1 is SGHVS, CDR2 FQNEAQ, per germline.

The chain employs TRBV2 and TRBJ2-1; TRBD1 aligns across 10 bases. Unmatched junction bases numbered 7, after V lost 1 base and J lost 7 bases. The CDR3 has 16 residues. CDR1 and CDR2 from the germline V gene are SNHLY and FYNNEI. This CDR3 is CASSEGTGGLENEQFF. CDR3 coding DNA: TGTGCCAGCAGTGAAGGGACAGGGGGATTAGAAAATGAGCAGTTCTTC.

The genes are TRBV7-2 and TRBJ1-2; D not certain. V shed 5 bases and J shed 7 bases, with 14 bases lying between them. The CDR3 sequence is 13 residues long. CDR1 and CDR2 (germline): SGHTA, FQGNSA. In DNA form, the CDR3 reads TGTGCCAGCAGCCAAGGACTCCACCTTGGCTACACCTTC. Protein: CASSQGLHLGYTF.

This clone was seen a few times. The J gene is TRBJ2-5, the V gene TRBV5-6; D not resolved. The CDR3 is 13 amino acids. CDR1 is SGHDT and CDR2 is YYEEEE in the germline V gene. V dropped 1 base and J dropped 3 bases, with 7 bases sitting between them. CDR3 coding DNA: TGTGCCAGCAGCTTGATTGCAGAAGAGACCCAGTACTTC. Translated, it gives CASSLIAEETQYF.

CDR3 in DNA: TGTGCCAGCAGCCGGGCAACTAATGAAAAACTGTTTTTT. Amino acids: CASSRATNEKLFF. The gene calls are TRBV7-9 and TRBJ1-4; D gene uncertain. The germline V and J ends were trimmed by 5 bases and 0 bases, with 4 bases remaining between them. The CDR3 spans 13 residues. Germline V gene data show CDR1 as SEHNR and CDR2 as FQNEAQ (reference sequence).

In its sample, this clone was seen once. The V call is TRBV4-3, the J call TRBJ1-3, with a weak D call TRBD1 (5 bases). Germline values: CDR1 LGHNA, CDR2 YSLEER. V dropped 1 base and J dropped 4 bases, with 11 bases sitting between them. The CDR3 is made up of 15 amino acids. For the CDR3, the DNA is TGCGCCAGCAGCCAAGGCGGGGCAGGAGGAAACACCATATATTTT. As protein: CASSQGGAGGNTIYF.

This clone appeared once. The same CDR3 is also encoded by other DNA sequences in this sample. This chain joins TRBV4-3 and TRBJ2-7, with D unclear. V lost 3 bases, J lost 1 base, and 7 bases lay in between. Germline assignment: CDR1 LGHNA and CDR2 YSLEER. The CDR3 consists of 13 residues. The CDR3 loop reads CASSQGRSYEQYF. The CDR3 bases are TGCGCCAGCAGCCAGGGCCGATCCTACGAGCAGTACTTC.

V and J are TRBV18 and TRBJ1-1, with 7 bases matching TRBD1. In germline, CDR1 is KGHSH, CDR2 LQKENI. CDR3 length equals 16 residues. Trimming removed 4 bases from V and 1 base from J; junction bases left unmatched: 9. CDR3 sequence (DNA): TGTGCCAGCTCACGCACTACAGGGGCCGGGAACACTGAAGCTTTCTTT. This translates into CASSRTTGAGNTEAFF.

This rearrangement joins TRBV7-3 to TRBJ2-1; D may be TRBD2 (6 bases). CDR3 length: 14 residues. Trimming took 2 bases from V and 5 from J, leaving 10 bases between them. Germline assignment: CDR1 SGHTA and CDR2 FQGTGA. CDR3 in amino acids: CASSLSGGDNEQFF. The CDR3 bases are TGTGCCAGCAGCTTATCCGGCGGGGACAATGAGCAGTTCTTC. Using reference TRBV7-3 and TRBJ2-1 for the parts outside the CDR3, the full variable domain is GAGVSQTPSNKVTEKGKYVELRCDPISGHTALYWYRQSLGQGPEFLIYFQGTGAADDSGLPNDRFFAVRPEGSVSTLKIQRTERGDSAVYLCASSLSGGDNEQFFGPGTRLTVL.

The chain links TRBV4-1 to TRBJ2-5, with D maybe TRBD1 (5 bases). V was shortened by 1 base and J by 1 base, with 7 bases between the two germline ends. The CDR3 is 14 amino acids. Germline V gives CDR1 MGHRA, CDR2 YSYEKL. CDR3 coding DNA: TGCGCCAGCAGCCAAGCAGGGCTCCAAGAGACCCAGTACTTC. Translated, it gives CASSQAGLQETQYF.

V usage is TRBV10-3 and J usage is TRBJ2-5; D is undetermined. Per the germline V gene, CDR1 is ENHRY and CDR2 is SYGVKD. The CDR3 is 13 residues long. V lost 4 bases and J lost 4, with 10 bases in between. The CDR3 here is CAISVDIGETQYF. CDR3 nucleotides: TGTGCCATCAGTGTCGACATAGGAGAGACCCAGTACTTC.

This clone was recorded only once. The gene calls are TRBV7-2 and TRBJ2-5; TRBD2 is a possible D gene (5 bases). V was cut by 2 bases and J by 4 bases, with 11 bases left in between. The germline gives CDR1 SGHTA, CDR2 FQGNSA. The CDR3 has 14 amino acids. In nucleotides, the CDR3 is TGTGCCAGCAGCTTATCCGGGGTGGGAGAGACCCAGTACTTC. It yields the protein CASSLSGVGETQYF.

J is TRBJ1-3 and V is TRBV4-1; 12 bases are shared with TRBD1. CDR1 is MGHRA, CDR2 YSYEKL, per germline. Trimming removed 1 base from V and 7 bases from J; junction bases left unmatched: 8. There are 17 residues in the CDR3. For the CDR3, the DNA is TGCGCCAGCAGCCAAGCGGACGGGACAGGGGGCAGGAACACCATATATTTT. Its protein is CASSQADGTGGRNTIYF.